This T cell receptor beta chain was found in a study of a mutant IDH1 vaccine in newly diagnosed glioma. Time point noted: week 5, during vaccination. In the vaccine, a single dose held 300 ug of the mutant IDH1 20-mer peptide, along with topical imiquimod. Note on this clone: Its specificity is not known.

Repertoires were generated with immunoSEQ multiplex PCR, while TCRdb's copy carries only in-frame clones and drops some. The sample has over 50,000 clones, 75% to 90% seen once; the top ten hold about 4.6%. In germline, CDR1 is SGHRS, CDR2 YFSETQ. V dropped 4 bases and J dropped 7; count of bases not matched to a gene: 4. There are 13 residues in the CDR3. This chain connects TRBV5-1 to TRBJ1-1; TRBD1 aligns across 10 bases. The source was PBMCs, collected from a glioma patient whose treatment included an IDH1 peptide vaccine. The receptor's source is a middle-aged woman with glioma. DNA for the CDR3: TGCGCCAGCAGCGCCCGGACAGGGGGTGAAGCTTTCTTT. It encodes CASSARTGGEAFF.